This TCR beta chain came from a study of blood T cell repertoires in COVID-19. Study as a whole: Acute and convalescent COVID-19 specimens originated in the United States, Italy and Spain. The analysed material was cDNA or gDNA that came from T cells, B-cell-depleted T cells, or PBMCs.

In the study's own analysis: By means of reference gene primer amplification, nucleated cell counts were estimated. Measured with immunoSEQ multiplex PCR; TCRdb has only the in-frame clones, and not every one. The DNA was the basis for D and trimming; V, J and clone size are from that table. The data contain around 240,000 clones, roughly four fifths of them singletons. The V end was cut by 4 bases, the J end by 5 bases, with 3 bases between. The germline gives CDR1 SNHLY, CDR2 FYNNEI. This CDR3 spans 11 amino acids. Input material: peripheral blood. This chain joins TRBV2 and TRBJ1-5; D gene unclear. The origin of this receptor is a woman aged 45-65 years with acute or convalescent COVID-19. CDR3: CASSADQPQHF. The CDR3 nucleotides are TGTGCCAGCAGTGCAGATCAGCCCCAGCATTTT. The whole variable domain, remainder taken from reference TRBV2 and TRBJ1-5, is EPEVTQTPSHQVTQMGQEVILRCVPISNHLYFYWYRQILGQKVEFLVSFYNNEISEKSEIFDDQFSVERPDGSNFTLKIRSTKLEDSAMYFCASSADQPQHFGDGTRLSIL.